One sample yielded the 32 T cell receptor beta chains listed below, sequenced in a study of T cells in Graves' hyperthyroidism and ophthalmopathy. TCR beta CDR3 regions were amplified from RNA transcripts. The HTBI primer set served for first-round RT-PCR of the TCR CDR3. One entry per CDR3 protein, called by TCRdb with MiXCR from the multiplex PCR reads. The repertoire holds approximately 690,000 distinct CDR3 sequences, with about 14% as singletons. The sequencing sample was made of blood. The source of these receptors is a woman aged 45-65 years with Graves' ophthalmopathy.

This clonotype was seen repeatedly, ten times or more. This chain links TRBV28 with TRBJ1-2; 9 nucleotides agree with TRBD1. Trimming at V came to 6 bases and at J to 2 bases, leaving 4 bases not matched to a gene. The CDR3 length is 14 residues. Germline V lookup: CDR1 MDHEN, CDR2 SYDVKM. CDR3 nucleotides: TGTGCCAGCAGACGACAGGGGGTGAACTATGGCTACACCTTC. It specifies CASRRQGVNYGYTF.

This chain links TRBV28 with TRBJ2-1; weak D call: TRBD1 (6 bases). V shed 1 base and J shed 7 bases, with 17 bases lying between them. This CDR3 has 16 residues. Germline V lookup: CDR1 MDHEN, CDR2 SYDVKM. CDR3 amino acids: CASSLLGQVGMNEQFF. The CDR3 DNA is TGTGCCAGCAGTTTATTGGGACAAGTCGGGATGAATGAGCAGTTCTTC.

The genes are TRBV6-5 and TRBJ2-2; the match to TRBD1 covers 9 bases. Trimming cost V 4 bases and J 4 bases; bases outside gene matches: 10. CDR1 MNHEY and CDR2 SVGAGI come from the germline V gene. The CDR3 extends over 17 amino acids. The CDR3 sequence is CASSFPGTGKATGELFF. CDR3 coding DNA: TGTGCCAGCAGTTTTCCCGGGACAGGGAAGGCCACCGGGGAGCTGTTTTTT.

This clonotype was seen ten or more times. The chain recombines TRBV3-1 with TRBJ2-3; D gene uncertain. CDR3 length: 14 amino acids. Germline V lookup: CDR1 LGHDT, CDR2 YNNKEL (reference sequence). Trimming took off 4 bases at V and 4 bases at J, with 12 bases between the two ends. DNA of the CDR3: TGTGCCAGCAGCCCTTGGGGAAATCCAGATACGCAGTATTTT. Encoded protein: CASSPWGNPDTQYF.

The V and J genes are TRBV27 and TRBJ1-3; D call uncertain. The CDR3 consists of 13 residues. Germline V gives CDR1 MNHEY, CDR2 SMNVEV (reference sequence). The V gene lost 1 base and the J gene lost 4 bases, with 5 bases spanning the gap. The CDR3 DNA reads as TGTGCCAGCAGTTTATTCCAGGGAAACACCATATATTTT. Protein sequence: CASSLFQGNTIYF.

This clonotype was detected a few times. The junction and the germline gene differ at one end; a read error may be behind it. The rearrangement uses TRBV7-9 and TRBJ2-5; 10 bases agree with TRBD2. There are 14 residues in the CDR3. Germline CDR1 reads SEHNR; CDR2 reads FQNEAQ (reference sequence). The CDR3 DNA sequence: TGTGTCAGCAATCCACTAGCGGGACGACAGACCCAGTACTTC. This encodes CVSNPLAGRQTQYF.

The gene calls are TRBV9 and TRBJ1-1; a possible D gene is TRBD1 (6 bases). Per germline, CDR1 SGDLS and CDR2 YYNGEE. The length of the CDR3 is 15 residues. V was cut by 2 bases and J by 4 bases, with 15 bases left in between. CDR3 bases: TGTGCCAGCAGCGTGGTGGGGGGCGCAGGCACTGAAGCTTTCTTT. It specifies CASSVVGGAGTEAFF.

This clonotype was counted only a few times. The CDR3 region has the DNA TGTGCCACCAGGACCACTAGCGGGAGTTTCAATGAGCAGTTCTTC. Encoded protein: CATRTTSGSFNEQFF. The chain employs TRBV24-1 and TRBJ2-1, with TRBD2 identical over 11 bases. CDR3 length: 15 residues. Germline loops: CDR1 KGHDR, CDR2 SFDVKD. J gave up 6 bases and V 7 bases, and 7 bases lay outside the gene matches.

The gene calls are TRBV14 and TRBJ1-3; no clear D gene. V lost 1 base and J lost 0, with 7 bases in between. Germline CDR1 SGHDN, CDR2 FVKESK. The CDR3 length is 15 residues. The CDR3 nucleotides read TGTGCCAGCAGCCAAGGATTCAGCTCTGGAAACACCATATATTTT. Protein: CASSQGFSSGNTIYF.

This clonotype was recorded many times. The CDR3 DNA reads TGTGCCAGCAGTTCTAGCGGGAGGGCCACCACAGATACGCAGTATTTT. Protein product: CASSSSGRATTDTQYF. The rearrangement joins TRBV27 to TRBJ2-3; 12 positions match TRBD2. The CDR3 runs to 16 residues. The junction had 4 bases not matched to a gene; V was cut back by 4 bases and J by 2 bases. CDR1 MNHEY and CDR2 SMNVEV come from the germline V gene (reference sequence).

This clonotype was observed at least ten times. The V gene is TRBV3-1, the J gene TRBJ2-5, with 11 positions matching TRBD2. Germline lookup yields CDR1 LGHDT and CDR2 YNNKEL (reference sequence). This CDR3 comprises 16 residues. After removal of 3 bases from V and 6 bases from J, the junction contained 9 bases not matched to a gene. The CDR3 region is CASSQVTSGIGKTQYF. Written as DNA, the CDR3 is TGTGCCAGCAGCCAGGTGACTAGCGGGATCGGGAAGACCCAGTACTTC.

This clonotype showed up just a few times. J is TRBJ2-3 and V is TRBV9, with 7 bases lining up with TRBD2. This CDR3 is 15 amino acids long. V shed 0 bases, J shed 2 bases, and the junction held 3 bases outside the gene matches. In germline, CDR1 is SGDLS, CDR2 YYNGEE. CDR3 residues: CASSVASGITDTQYF. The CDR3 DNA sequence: TGTGCCAGCAGCGTAGCCAGCGGGATCACAGATACGCAGTATTTT.

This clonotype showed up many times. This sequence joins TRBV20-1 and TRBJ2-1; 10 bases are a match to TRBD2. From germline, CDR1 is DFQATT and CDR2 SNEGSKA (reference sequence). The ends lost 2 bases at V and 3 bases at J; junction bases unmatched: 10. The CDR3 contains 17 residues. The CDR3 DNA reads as TGCAGTGCTAGATTGTCATTACTAGCGGGACACTACAATGAGCAGTTCTTC. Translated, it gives CSARLSLLAGHYNEQFF.

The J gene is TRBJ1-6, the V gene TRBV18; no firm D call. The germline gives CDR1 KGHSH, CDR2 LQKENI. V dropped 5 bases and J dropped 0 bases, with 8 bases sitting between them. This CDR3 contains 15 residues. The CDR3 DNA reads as TGTGCCAGCTCAAAGGAGAGCTCCTATAATTCACCCCTCCACTTT. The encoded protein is CASSKESSYNSPLHF.

This chain's CDR3 is CSARDPGQGAYNEQFF. The CDR3, as DNA: TGCAGTGCTAGAGATCCCGGACAGGGGGCCTACAATGAGCAGTTCTTC. The chain couples TRBV20-1 to TRBJ2-1, with 10 bases matching TRBD1. Germline CDR1 DFQATT, CDR2 SNEGSKA (reference sequence). J gave up 2 bases and V 0 bases, and 4 bases lay outside the gene matches. CDR3 length: 16 amino acids.

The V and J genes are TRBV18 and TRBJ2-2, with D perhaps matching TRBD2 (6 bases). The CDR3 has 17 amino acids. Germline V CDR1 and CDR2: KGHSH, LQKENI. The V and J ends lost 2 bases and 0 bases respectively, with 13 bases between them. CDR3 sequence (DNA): TGTGCCAGCTCACCAGAGTCAGGGACTCCGAACACCGGGGAGCTGTTTTTT. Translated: CASSPESGTPNTGELFF.

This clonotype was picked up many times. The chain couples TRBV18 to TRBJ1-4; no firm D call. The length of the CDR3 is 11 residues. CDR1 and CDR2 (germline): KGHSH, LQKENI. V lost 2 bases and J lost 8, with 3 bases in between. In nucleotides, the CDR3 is TGTGCCAGCTCACCAGGGGAAAAACTGTTTTTT. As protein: CASSPGEKLFF.

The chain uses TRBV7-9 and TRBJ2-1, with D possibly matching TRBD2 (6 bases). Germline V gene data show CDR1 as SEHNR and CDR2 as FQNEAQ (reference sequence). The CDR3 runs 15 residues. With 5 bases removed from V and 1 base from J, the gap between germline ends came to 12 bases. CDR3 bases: TGTGCCAGCAGCCCCCGGAGGGAGTCCTACAATGAGCAGTTCTTC. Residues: CASSPRRESYNEQFF.

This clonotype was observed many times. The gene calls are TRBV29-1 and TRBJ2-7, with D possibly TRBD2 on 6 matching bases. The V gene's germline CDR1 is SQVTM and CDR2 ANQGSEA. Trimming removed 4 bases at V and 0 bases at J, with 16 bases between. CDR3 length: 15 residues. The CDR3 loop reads CSVASLGGPSYEQYF. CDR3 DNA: TGCAGCGTTGCTTCGTTGGGGGGACCCTCCTACGAGCAGTACTTC.

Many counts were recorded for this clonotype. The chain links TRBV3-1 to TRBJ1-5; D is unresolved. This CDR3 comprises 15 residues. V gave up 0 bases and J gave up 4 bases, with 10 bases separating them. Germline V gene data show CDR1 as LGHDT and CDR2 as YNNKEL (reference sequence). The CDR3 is CASSQDRWVNQPQHF. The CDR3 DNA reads TGTGCCAGCAGCCAAGATAGGTGGGTAAATCAGCCCCAGCATTTT.

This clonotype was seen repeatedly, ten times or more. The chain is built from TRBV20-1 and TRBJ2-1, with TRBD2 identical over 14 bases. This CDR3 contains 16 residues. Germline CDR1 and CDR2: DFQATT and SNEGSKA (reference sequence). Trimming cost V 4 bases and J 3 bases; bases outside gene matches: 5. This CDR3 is CSATGLAGAGYNEQFF. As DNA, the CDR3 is TGCAGTGCTACGGGACTAGCGGGAGCCGGCTACAATGAGCAGTTCTTC.

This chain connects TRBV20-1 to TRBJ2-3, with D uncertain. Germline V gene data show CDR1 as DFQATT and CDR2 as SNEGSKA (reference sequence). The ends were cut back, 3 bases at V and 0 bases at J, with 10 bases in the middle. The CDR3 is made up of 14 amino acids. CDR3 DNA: TGCAGTGCTAGTAACAGCCAGAGCACAGATACGCAGTATTTT. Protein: CSASNSQSTDTQYF.

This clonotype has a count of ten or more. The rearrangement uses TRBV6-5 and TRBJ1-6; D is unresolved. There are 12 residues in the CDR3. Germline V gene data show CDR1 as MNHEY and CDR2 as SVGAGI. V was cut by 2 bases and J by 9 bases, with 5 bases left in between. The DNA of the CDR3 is TGTGCCAGCAGTTACCTGGGTTCACCCCTCCACTTT. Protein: CASSYLGSPLHF.

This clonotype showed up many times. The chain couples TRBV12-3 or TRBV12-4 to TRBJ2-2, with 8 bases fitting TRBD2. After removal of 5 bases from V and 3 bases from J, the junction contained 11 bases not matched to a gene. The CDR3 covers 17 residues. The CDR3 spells CASSDPGASGYTGELFF. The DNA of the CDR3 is TGTGCCAGCAGTGACCCCGGGGCTAGCGGGTACACCGGGGAGCTGTTTTTT.

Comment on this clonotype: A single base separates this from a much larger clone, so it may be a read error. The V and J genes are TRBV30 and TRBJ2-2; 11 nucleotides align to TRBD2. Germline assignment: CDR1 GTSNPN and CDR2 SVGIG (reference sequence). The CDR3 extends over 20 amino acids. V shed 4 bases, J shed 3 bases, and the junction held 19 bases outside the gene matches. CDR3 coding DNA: TGTGCCTGGATTGGTGTTGGTCACATTAGCGGGAGGGGGGACACCGGGGAGCTGTTTTTT. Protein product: CAWIGVGHISGRGDTGELFF.

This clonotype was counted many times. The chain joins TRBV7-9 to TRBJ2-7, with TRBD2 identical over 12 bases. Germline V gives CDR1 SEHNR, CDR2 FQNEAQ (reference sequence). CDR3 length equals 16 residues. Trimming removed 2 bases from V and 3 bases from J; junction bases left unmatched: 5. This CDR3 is CASSLSSGRAYYEQYF. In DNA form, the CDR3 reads TGTGCCAGCAGCTTATCTAGCGGGAGGGCCTACTACGAGCAGTACTTC.

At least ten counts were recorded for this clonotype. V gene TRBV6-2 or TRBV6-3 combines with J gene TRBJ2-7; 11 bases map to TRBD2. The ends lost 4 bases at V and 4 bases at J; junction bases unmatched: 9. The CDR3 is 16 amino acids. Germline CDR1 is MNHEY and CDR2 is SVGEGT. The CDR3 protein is CASSSPASGRMYEQYF. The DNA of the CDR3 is TGTGCCAGCAGTTCTCCAGCTAGCGGGAGGATGTACGAGCAGTACTTC.

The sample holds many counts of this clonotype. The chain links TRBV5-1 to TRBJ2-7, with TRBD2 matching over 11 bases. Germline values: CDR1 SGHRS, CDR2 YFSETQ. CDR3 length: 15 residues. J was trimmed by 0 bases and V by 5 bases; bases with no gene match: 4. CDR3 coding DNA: TGCGCCAGCAGTCATACTAGCGGGGGCTCCTACGAGCAGTACTTC. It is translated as CASSHTSGGSYEQYF.

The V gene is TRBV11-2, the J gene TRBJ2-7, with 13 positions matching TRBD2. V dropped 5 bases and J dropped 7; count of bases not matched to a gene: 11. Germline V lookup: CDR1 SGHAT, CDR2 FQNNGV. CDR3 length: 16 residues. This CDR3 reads CASSPGLAGDFWEQYF. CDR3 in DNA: TGTGCCAGCAGCCCCGGACTAGCGGGAGATTTCTGGGAGCAGTACTTC.

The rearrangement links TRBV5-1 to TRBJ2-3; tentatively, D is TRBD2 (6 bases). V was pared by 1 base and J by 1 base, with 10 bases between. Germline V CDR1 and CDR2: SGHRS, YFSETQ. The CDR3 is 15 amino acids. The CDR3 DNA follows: TGCGCCAGCAGCTTGTTTAGCGGAGGCACAGATACGCAGTATTTT. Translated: CASSLFSGGTDTQYF.

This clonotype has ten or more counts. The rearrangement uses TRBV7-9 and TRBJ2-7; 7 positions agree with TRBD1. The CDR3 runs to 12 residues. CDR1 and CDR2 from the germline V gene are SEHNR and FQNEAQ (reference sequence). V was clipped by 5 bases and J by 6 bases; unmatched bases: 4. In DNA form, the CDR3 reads TGTGCCAGCAGCCCGACAGGGTTCGAGCAGTACTTC. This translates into CASSPTGFEQYF.

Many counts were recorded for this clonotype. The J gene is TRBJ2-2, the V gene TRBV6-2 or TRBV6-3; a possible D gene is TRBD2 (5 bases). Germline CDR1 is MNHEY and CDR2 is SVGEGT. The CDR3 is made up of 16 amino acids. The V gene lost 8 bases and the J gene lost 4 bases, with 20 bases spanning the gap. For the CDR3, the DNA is TGTGCCAGCCTATCTCCCTCAGGACTTATCACCGGGGAGCTGTTTTTT. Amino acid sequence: CASLSPSGLITGELFF.